Presented here are 5 T cell receptor beta chains from one specimen sequenced in a study of response to subunit inactivated influenza vaccine. One entry per CDR3 protein, called by TCRdb with MiXCR from the RT-PCR reads. Among about 480,000 distinct CDR3 sequences listed, 25% were seen once. The sample consisted of CD4+ T cells sorted from PBMCs, taken 4 to 6 days after vaccination. These receptors all stem from a man in his fifties or sixties who received an inactivated influenza vaccine.

V usage is TRBV12-3 or TRBV12-4 and J usage is TRBJ2-2; maybe TRBD2 (5 bases). The CDR3 sequence is 14 residues long. V was shortened by 3 bases and J by 8 bases, with 13 bases between the two germline ends. CDR3 DNA sequence: TGTGCCAGCAGTTTTTGGACGGGATCGGGGGAGCTGTTTTTT. Translating it yields CASSFWTGSGELFF.

This clonotype was observed at least ten times. The chain combines TRBV4-2 with TRBJ1-4; 7 nucleotides align to TRBD1. The CDR3 contains 17 residues. Germline V gene lookup returns CDR1 LGHNA and CDR2 YNFKEQ. V lost 1 base and J lost 7; bases outside the gene matches: 12. This CDR3 is CASSQGGWDRLTEKLFF. CDR3 in DNA: TGTGCCAGCAGCCAAGGAGGCTGGGACAGACTAACTGAAAAACTGTTTTTT.

This clonotype occurred a few times. This rearrangement joins TRBV5-6 to TRBJ2-2, with D possibly TRBD1 on 5 matching bases. Germline V gene lookup returns CDR1 SGHDT and CDR2 YYEEEE. This CDR3 has 16 residues. The ends were cut back, 0 bases at V and 5 bases at J, with 14 bases in the middle. For the CDR3, the DNA is TGTGCCAGCAGCTTGGCTACAGGCGCAGGTACCGGGGAGCTGTTTTTT. Translated, it gives CASSLATGAGTGELFF.

This clonotype was observed a few times. In nucleotides, the CDR3 is TGTGCCAGTAGTGGAGGGAAGAACCCTGGACGGCCCCAGCATTTT. This translates into CASSGGKNPGRPQHF. V gene TRBV19 combines with J gene TRBJ1-5; D not resolved. Looked up from germline, CDR1 is LNHDA and CDR2 is SQIVND (reference sequence). There are 15 residues in the CDR3. The V end was cut by 5 bases, the J end by 9 bases, with 20 bases between.

A few counts support this clonotype. V and J are TRBV24-1 and TRBJ2-5; tentatively, D is TRBD1 (5 bases). Germline CDR1 and CDR2: KGHDR and SFDVKD. This CDR3 has 17 amino acids. Trimming left V 3 bases short and J 4 bases short, with 20 bases between. Here the CDR3 reads CATSDPRPGSYRETQYF. The CDR3 region has the DNA TGTGCCACCAGTGATCCAAGGCCAGGGTCTTACCGAGAGACCCAGTACTTC.